This note documents a single T cell receptor beta chain sequence. The CDR3 has 13 residues. Germline-derived CDR1 and CDR2 are SQVTM and ANQGSEA. Trimming removed 6 bases from V and 7 bases from J; junction bases left unmatched: 7. Sequencing of TCR beta was performed on blood CD8+ T cells and on blood CD4+ T cells. Included as multiple sclerosis controls were treatment-naive patients who had stable or active relapsing-remitting disease. About 0.5 to 1 ug RNA was reverse transcribed with random hexamers. An immunoSEQ multiplex PCR generated amplified TCR beta CDR3 products spanning 54 Vbeta and 13 Jbeta. TCRdb itself ran the immunoSEQ multiplex PCR reads through MiXCR, one entry per CDR3 protein. Here the sample spans about 210,000 distinct CDR3 sequences, 95% being singletons. This entry comes from a study of CD8 T cells in Susac syndrome.

The gene calls are TRBV29-1 and TRBJ1-5; 9 bases line up with TRBD1. Sequenced material: CD4+ T cells from PBMCs. This receptor was obtained from a human donor with multiple sclerosis. This chain's CDR3 is CSVSQGADQPQHF. The DNA of the CDR3 is TGCAGCGTCTCACAGGGGGCGGACCAGCCCCAGCATTTT.